This T cell receptor beta chain was captured by sequencing in a study of blood T cell repertoires in COVID-19. The CDR3 is made up of 16 amino acids. V gave up 0 bases and J gave up 2 bases; unmatched junction bases: 7. The V gene's germline CDR1 is MNHEY and CDR2 SVGAGI. Under the authors' procedure: For nucleated cells, counts were estimated from reference gene primer amplification. The data were produced by immunoSEQ multiplex PCR, yet TCRdb's version contains in-frame clones alone and is incomplete. V and J calls and clone size are those listed in that table; D and trimming were worked out from the DNA. The sample yields under 300,000 clones, 80% to 85% seen once.

The receptor was derived from a woman aged 18-35 years with acute or convalescent COVID-19. The chain links TRBV6-5 to TRBJ2-7, with 7 bases aligning to TRBD2. The sample comprised peripheral blood. CDR3 region: CASSYSKGTTPYEQYF. In DNA form, the CDR3 reads TGTGCCAGCAGTTACTCTAAGGGGACTACCCCCTACGAGCAGTACTTC.